This TCR beta chain was profiled in a study of graft-versus-host responses after intestinal transplantation. This clone was picked up a small number of times. Its antigen is not known. TCRdb keeps only in-frame clones here, not all; method: immunoSEQ multiplex PCR. The sample shows 95,000 to 110,000 clones, about 90% of them seen only once. Trimming removed 7 bases at V and 0 bases at J, with 6 bases between. This CDR3 contains 12 residues. The V gene's germline CDR1 is MDHEN and CDR2 SYDVKM. Study conclusions and caveats: With peak circulating GvH clone levels came an association with early post-transplant HvG declines.

The source is a human donor who received an intestinal transplant. V gene TRBV28 combines with J gene TRBJ1-1; the D is unclear. The sample was unstimulated CD4+ T cells sorted from spleen or lymph node cells, taken before intestinal transplant. CDR3 in amino acids: CASNPMNTEAFF. The CDR3 bases are TGTGCCAGCAATCCAATGAACACTGAAGCTTTCTTT.